The 8 T cell receptor beta chains below all came from one sample that was sequenced in a study of T cell responses to AZD1222 COVID-19 vaccine. Generated by immunoSEQ multiplex PCR, the TCRdb table keeps only in-frame clones and is missing some. The profile shows under 95,000 clones, 70% to 90% of them singletons. Sequences were derived from peripheral blood, sampled 28 days after the second AZD1222 dose. The receptors originated from an adult who received the AZD1222 COVID-19 vaccine.

The chain links TRBV30 to TRBJ2-7, with 8 nucleotides matching TRBD2. This CDR3 region has 14 residues. From germline, CDR1 is GTSNPN and CDR2 SVGIG (reference sequence). After removal of 3 bases from V and 7 bases from J, the junction contained 11 bases not matched to a gene. CDR3 in DNA: TGTGCCTGGAGCTTTAAGACTAGCGCCAGGGAGCAGTACTTC. Translation gives CAWSFKTSAREQYF. Supplemented by reference TRBV30 and TRBJ2-7, the full variable domain reads SQTIHQWPATLVQPVGSPLSLECTVEGTSNPNLYWYRQAAGRGLQLLFYSVGIGQISSEVPQNLSASRPQDRQFILSSKKLLLSDSGFYLCAWSFKTSAREQYFGPGTRLTVT.

The V gene is TRBV7-2, the J gene TRBJ2-7; 10 bases align to TRBD2. The ends lost 6 bases at V and 2 bases at J; junction bases unmatched: 7. This CDR3 region has 15 residues. Germline CDR1 reads SGHTA; CDR2 reads FQGNSA. CDR3 residues: CASRASGGPAYEQYF. The CDR3 region has the DNA TGTGCCAGCAGGGCTAGCGGGGGCCCCGCCTACGAGCAGTACTTC.

In DNA form, the CDR3 reads TGTGCCAGCAGTGGACAGACGAACACTGAAGCTTTCTTT. Translating it yields CASSGQTNTEAFF. The chain joins TRBV2 to TRBJ1-1; TRBD1 is a possible D gene (5 bases). The V gene lost 4 bases and the J gene lost 1 base, with 7 bases spanning the gap. Germline CDR1 is SNHLY and CDR2 is FYNNEI. The CDR3 is made up of 13 amino acids.

V gene TRBV7-2 combines with J gene TRBJ2-5; possible D gene TRBD2, 6 bases. The CDR3 has 16 amino acids. In germline, CDR1 is SGHTA, CDR2 FQGNSA. V lost 5 bases to trimming and J lost 1 base, with 17 bases between them. The CDR3 DNA reads as TGTGCCAGCAGCCCCCTTGTCGGGGGTCCCCAAGAGACCCAGTACTTC. It codes for CASSPLVGGPQETQYF.

This clone was seen only once. V gene TRBV7-8 combines with J gene TRBJ1-6; D unclear. This CDR3 is 14 amino acids long. V was shortened by 2 bases and J by 7 bases, with 9 bases between the two germline ends. Germline V gene data show CDR1 as SGHVS and CDR2 as FQNEAQ. The CDR3 DNA follows: TGTGCCAGCAGCTTAAGAGTAGGGAATTCACCCCTCCACTTT. Encoded protein: CASSLRVGNSPLHF.

The chain couples TRBV7-6 to TRBJ2-1, with 8 bases lining up with TRBD1. The length of the CDR3 is 13 residues. CDR1 is SGHVS and CDR2 is FNYEAQ in the germline V gene. The V gene end was trimmed by 6 bases and the J gene end by 7 bases; junction bases not matched to a gene: 5. CDR3 DNA sequence: TGTGCCAGCAGAGGGCAGGGGGCAAATGAGCAGTTCTTC. Translation gives CASRGQGANEQFF.

The J gene is TRBJ1-4, the V gene TRBV7-2; 7 nucleotides agree with TRBD1. Per germline, CDR1 SGHTA and CDR2 FQGNSA. V lost 5 bases and J lost 8; bases outside the gene matches: 2. This CDR3 has 12 amino acids. Here the CDR3 reads CASSRDSEKLFF. The DNA for the CDR3 is TGTGCCAGCAGCCGGGACAGCGAAAAACTGTTTTTT.

This sequence joins TRBV19 and TRBJ1-1; D may be TRBD1 (6 bases). Germline V gives CDR1 LNHDA, CDR2 SQIVND (reference sequence). With 5 bases removed from V and 4 bases from J, the gap between germline ends came to 20 bases. CDR3 length: 16 amino acids. In DNA, the CDR3 is TGTGCCAGTAGTGCTACCTGGGGGGCACTGGCCACTGAAGCTTTCTTT. This gives the protein CASSATWGALATEAFF.